This entry lists 21 T cell receptor beta chains sequenced from one sample in a study of spatial heterogeneity in lung cancer (dated by TCRdb to between 2019 and 2020). In light of the paper, this sample's time point label describes: sample taken at primary tumor resection. TCR sequencing used whole RNA extracted from tumor and nontumor lung tissue, or from cryopreserved PBMC samples, without cell sorting. Library preparation was by 5' RACE. This sample was sequenced with a NextSeq 500. TCRdb trimmed the raw reads at Q25, called clones with MiXCR and kept productive beta chains. Records with the same CDR3 protein are collapsed into one entry carrying the most frequent genes and DNA. The sample includes approximately 11,000 distinct CDR3 sequences, with roughly 4.2% observed a single time. Together, the top ten hold approximately 8% of the sample. Sequencing used normal lung tissue next to the tumor, obtained at surgery. The receptor source for this set is a male donor with early-stage non-small cell lung cancer.

This clonotype showed up many times. The rearrangement joins TRBV4-2 to TRBJ1-2, with D possibly TRBD1 on 6 matching bases. V lost 4 bases and J lost 5, with 8 bases in between. Germline V gives CDR1 LGHNA, CDR2 YNFKEQ. CDR3 length equals 12 residues. CDR3 coding DNA: TGTGCCAGCAGCCCAAGGGGGTATGGCTACACCTTC. This codes for CASSPRGYGYTF.

This clonotype occurred once. The rearrangement uses TRBV3-1 and TRBJ1-6; TRBD1 might be the D (5 bases). CDR1 LGHDT and CDR2 YNNKEL come from the germline V gene (reference sequence). V gave up 4 bases and J gave up 7 bases, with 14 bases separating them. This CDR3 is 15 amino acids long. CDR3 bases: TGTGCCAGCAGCCCCGAGGGACGGATAAATTCACCCCTCCACTTT. Its translation: CASSPEGRINSPLHF. The whole variable domain, remainder taken from reference TRBV3-1 and TRBJ1-6, is DTAVSQTPKYLVTQMGNDKSIKCEQNLGHDTMYWYKQDSKKFLKIMFSYNNKELIINETVPNRFSPKSPDKAHLNLHINSLELGDSAVYFCASSPEGRINSPLHFGNGTRLTVT.

By share, this clonotype ranks as medium-sized. The chain employs TRBV7-9 and TRBJ2-5; D uncertain. The germline V and J ends were trimmed by 9 bases and 4 bases, with 27 bases remaining between them. CDR1 and CDR2 from the germline V gene are SEHNR and FQNEAQ (reference sequence). The length of the CDR3 is 17 residues. CDR3 loop: CASVPGPSKEHRETQYF. For the CDR3, the DNA is TGTGCCAGTGTACCCGGGCCTTCTAAGGAACATCGAGAGACCCAGTACTTC.

This clonotype was observed many times. This chain uses TRBV3-1 with TRBJ1-2; 7 nucleotides agree with TRBD1. This CDR3 has 15 residues. The ends lost 4 bases at V and 6 bases at J; junction bases unmatched: 11. Germline V gives CDR1 LGHDT, CDR2 YNNKEL (reference sequence). CDR3 sequence reads: CASSPARQGINGYTF. The DNA of the CDR3 is TGTGCCAGCAGCCCCGCTCGACAGGGAATAAATGGCTACACCTTC.

This clonotype was detected a few times. This chain connects TRBV7-2 to TRBJ1-2; 8 bases map to TRBD1. The CDR3 extends over 14 amino acids. Germline assignment: CDR1 SGHTA and CDR2 FQGNSA. Germline trimming cut 6 bases from V and 4 bases from J; bases unmatched to any gene: 7. The CDR3 reads CASRPGGGAYGYTF. The CDR3 nucleotides read TGTGCCAGCAGGCCAGGGGGCGGGGCCTATGGCTACACCTTC.

Turning to this clonotype: With a much larger clone just one base away, this may be a read error. The chain has TRBV7-9 and TRBJ2-7; 8 bases agree with TRBD1. Germline CDR1 SEHNR, CDR2 FQNEAQ (reference sequence). The CDR3 runs to 14 residues. CDR3 DNA: TGTACCAGCAGCTCCCGGACAGGGTACTACGAGCAGTACTTC. The encoded protein is CTSSSRTGYYEQYF.

At least ten counts were recorded for this clonotype. The gene calls are TRBV6-1 and TRBJ1-1, with 7 positions matching TRBD1. There are 16 residues in the CDR3. Germline-derived CDR1 and CDR2 are MNHNS and SASEGT. V lost 6 bases and J lost 1; bases outside the gene matches: 11. The CDR3 coding sequence is TGTGCCAGCAGCCCACAAACCGGGACAGCGAACACTGAAGCTTTCTTT. It codes for CASSPQTGTANTEAFF.

By sample share, this clonotype is medium-sized. The rearrangement uses TRBV18 and TRBJ2-3; no reliable D call. V was trimmed by 3 bases and J by 2 bases, leaving 9 bases between them. Per germline, CDR1 KGHSH and CDR2 LQKENI. This CDR3 comprises 14 residues. The CDR3 loop reads CASSPAKDTDTQYF. In nucleotides, the CDR3 is TGTGCCAGCTCACCGGCTAAGGACACAGATACGCAGTATTTT.

As concerns this clonotype: This may be a read error, as it is one base from a much larger clone. The chain is built from TRBV5-4 and TRBJ2-4, with D perhaps TRBD1 or TRBD2 (5 bases each). CDR1 is SGHNT and CDR2 is YYREEE in the germline V gene (reference sequence). Trimming removed 3 bases at V and 0 bases at J, with 13 bases between. The CDR3 spans 16 residues. The CDR3 DNA reads as TGTGCCAGCAGCTCTAGGGTGGGGGTAGCCAAAAACATTCAGTACTTC. This sequence encodes CASSSRVGVAKNIQYF.

V is TRBV5-5 and J is TRBJ2-5; a possible D gene is TRBD1 (5 bases). V was trimmed by 0 bases and J by 5 bases, leaving 20 bases between them. The CDR3 length is 17 residues. CDR1 is SGHKS, CDR2 YYEKEE, per germline (reference sequence). The CDR3 protein is CASSLVGRVGWSETQYF. CDR3 DNA: TGTGCCAGCAGCTTGGTCGGCAGGGTAGGGTGGTCGGAGACCCAGTACTTC.

This clonotype was seen ten or more times. The chain is built from TRBV4-3 and TRBJ1-4; D may be TRBD1 (5 bases). Trimming left V 4 bases short and J 7 bases short, with 19 bases between. Germline values: CDR1 LGHNA, CDR2 YSLEER. The CDR3 contains 16 residues. CDR3 residues: CASSLLPGQGSEKLFF. Written as DNA, the CDR3 is TGCGCCAGCAGCCTACTACCTGGCCAGGGATCTGAAAAACTGTTTTTT.

This clonotype is medium-sized (0.01 to 0.1%). The V gene is TRBV6-2 or TRBV6-3, the J gene TRBJ2-1; 8 positions agree with TRBD2. CDR1 and CDR2 (germline): MNHEY, SVGEGT. The CDR3 contains 15 residues. V shed 3 bases and J 3 bases; nucleotides not matched to a gene: 4. CDR3 region: CASSYSGRDYNEQFF. CDR3 coding DNA: TGTGCCAGCAGTTATTCCGGGAGGGACTACAATGAGCAGTTCTTC.

This clonotype showed up many times. V usage is TRBV2 and J usage is TRBJ2-2; TRBD1 is a possible D gene (6 bases). The V gene lost 8 bases and the J gene lost 6 bases, with 13 bases spanning the gap. Germline V gene sequence: CDR1 SNHLY, CDR2 FYNNEI. The CDR3 is 13 residues long. The CDR3 nucleotides are TGTGCCAGCCGCGGAGAGGGGGCCGGGGAGCTGTTTTTT. Protein: CASRGEGAGELFF.

This clonotype is classed as medium-sized. The gene calls are TRBV6-5 and TRBJ1-1, with D tentatively TRBD1 (6 bases). There are 14 residues in the CDR3. Looked up from germline, CDR1 is MNHEY and CDR2 is SVGAGI. V was clipped by 7 bases and J by 1 base, with 13 bases between them. In DNA form, the CDR3 reads TGTGCCAGCAAGAAGAGGACAGCGAACACTGAAGCTTTCTTT. It yields the protein CASKKRTANTEAFF.

This clonotype was seen only a few times. In DNA, the CDR3 is TGTGCCAGCAGCTTAGCGGTAAGGCCCTCGGAGACCCAGTACTTC. Translation: CASSLAVRPSETQYF. This rearrangement joins TRBV7-2 to TRBJ2-5; D is undetermined. The V and J ends lost 0 bases and 5 bases respectively, with 13 bases between them. The CDR3 covers 15 residues. CDR1 and CDR2 (germline): SGHTA, FQGNSA.

This clonotype is labeled medium-sized. The chain carries TRBV27 and TRBJ2-1, with D unresolved. Germline lookup yields CDR1 MNHEY and CDR2 SMNVEV (reference sequence). The CDR3 is made up of 13 amino acids. Trimming shortened V by 3 bases and J by 8 bases, and 11 bases separated the two germline ends. DNA of the CDR3: TGTGCCAGCAGTTTGTCCGAACGGTATGAGCAGTTCTTC. It encodes CASSLSERYEQFF.

There are many counts of this clonotype. The chain recombines TRBV27 with TRBJ2-7, with D unresolved. The CDR3 is made up of 13 amino acids. The germline V gene encodes CDR1 MNHEY and CDR2 SMNVEV (reference sequence). Trimming left V 2 bases short and J 2 bases short, with 7 bases between. The CDR3 reads CASSLDSTYEQYF. The DNA of the CDR3 is TGTGCCAGCAGTTTAGACTCTACCTACGAGCAGTACTTC.

The chain employs TRBV12-3 or TRBV12-4 and TRBJ1-5; 9 bases agree with TRBD1. This CDR3 has 15 residues. Trimming at V came to 1 base and at J to 5 bases, leaving 3 bases not matched to a gene. The CDR3 DNA follows: TGTGCCAGCAGTTTAGGCGGGACAGGGTATCAGCCCCAGCATTTT. It encodes CASSLGGTGYQPQHF.

Relative to its sample, this clonotype is medium-sized (0.01 to 0.1%). This chain connects TRBV12-3 or TRBV12-4 to TRBJ1-5, with TRBD1 matching over 7 bases. V shed 6 bases, J shed 6 bases, and the junction held 2 bases outside the gene matches. This CDR3 has 12 amino acids. The CDR3 DNA sequence: TGTGCCAGCAGCGCAGGGGGTCAGCCCCAGCATTTT. It specifies CASSAGGQPQHF.

In this sample, this clonotype turned up many times. The chain is built from TRBV29-1 and TRBJ2-3, with 10 bases matching TRBD2. V shed 4 bases and J 6 bases; nucleotides not matched to a gene: 7. Germline CDR1 reads SQVTM; CDR2 reads ANQGSEA. The CDR3 is 14 residues long. As DNA, the CDR3 is TGCAGCGTTGGAGTAGCGGGAGGAGTGGATACGCAGTATTTT. The encoded protein is CSVGVAGGVDTQYF.

This clonotype is judged medium-sized. The chain is built from TRBV9 and TRBJ2-1; TRBD2 matches at 15 bases. V gave up 4 bases and J gave up 6 bases; unmatched junction bases: 11. The V gene's germline CDR1 is SGDLS and CDR2 YYNGEE. The CDR3 has 18 amino acids. Here the CDR3 DNA reads TGTGCCAGCAGCCCGGGACTAGCGGGAGGCGGAACCGTCAATGAGCAGTTCTTC. It specifies CASSPGLAGGGTVNEQFF.